These 3 T cell receptor beta chains share one sample of origin, sequenced in a study of blood T cell repertoires in COVID-19. Some clones are missing from TCRdb's copy, which holds only in-frame ones; the method was immunoSEQ multiplex PCR. The data show roughly 200,000 clones, approximately 80% seen once. Sequenced material: peripheral blood. These receptors were obtained from a human donor in a cohort sampled during active COVID-19.

This clone appeared once. The CDR3: CASRGGTPSPLYEQYF. The CDR3 DNA reads TGTGCCAGCAGGGGGGGGACCCCGTCACCTCTCTACGAGCAGTACTTC. The chain joins TRBV2 to TRBJ2-7, with 7 bases lining up with TRBD2. The J segment lost 3 bases and the V segment lost 6 bases, leaving 14 bases of the junction unmatched. This CDR3 comprises 16 residues. The germline gives CDR1 SNHLY, CDR2 FYNNEI.

This chain uses TRBV27 with TRBJ1-2; 8 nucleotides agree with TRBD1. This CDR3 is built from 12 residues. From germline, CDR1 is MNHEY and CDR2 SMNVEV (reference sequence). The junction had 3 bases not matched to a gene; V was cut back by 8 bases and J by 4 bases. The CDR3: CASRQGIYGYTF. As DNA, the CDR3 is TGTGCCAGCCGACAGGGGATCTATGGCTACACCTTC.

This sequence joins TRBV3-1 (or the pseudogene TRBV3-2) and TRBJ2-7, with no clear D. V shed 1 base and J shed 2 bases, with 9 bases lying between them. Germline assignment: CDR1 LGHDT and CDR2 YNNKEL (reference sequence). There are 14 residues in the CDR3. DNA of the CDR3: TGTGCCAGCAGCCAAGGTACTAAGACCTACGAGCAGTACTTC. Its translation: CASSQGTKTYEQYF.